This section outlines one T cell receptor (beta chain) sequence together with its context. Its matching antigen is unknown. This record belongs to a study of CXCR3-negative and CXCR3-positive naive CD8 T cells. Overall study findings and caveats: Naive subsets displayed similar surface CD5, and TCR strength was inferred from TRB CDR3 properties. TRB CDR3s of CXCR3-positive naive cells were more hydrophobic than those of CXCR3-negative naive cells.

Via 5' RACE with UMI labels, TRB cDNA libraries were prepared. Each CDR3 protein gets one entry in TCRdb, which reprocessed the 5' RACE reads and gives no DNA. Here the sample table reports 150,000 to 160,000 distinct CDR3 sequences. Per germline, CDR1 MGHRA and CDR2 YSYEKL. The CDR3 totals 16 residues. The chain uses TRBV4-1 and TRBJ2-3; TCRdb's D call of TRBD1 is untestable without DNA. Material for sequencing was naive CXCR3+ CD8+ T cells from blood. The subset is: CD45RO-CCR7+CD27+CD95- naive CD8+ T cells expressing CXCR3 (TNR3+). The origin of this receptor is a human donor in good health. Some clones in this sample may be carry-over from other donors' samples. CDR3 residues: CASSHPALDRDDTQYF.